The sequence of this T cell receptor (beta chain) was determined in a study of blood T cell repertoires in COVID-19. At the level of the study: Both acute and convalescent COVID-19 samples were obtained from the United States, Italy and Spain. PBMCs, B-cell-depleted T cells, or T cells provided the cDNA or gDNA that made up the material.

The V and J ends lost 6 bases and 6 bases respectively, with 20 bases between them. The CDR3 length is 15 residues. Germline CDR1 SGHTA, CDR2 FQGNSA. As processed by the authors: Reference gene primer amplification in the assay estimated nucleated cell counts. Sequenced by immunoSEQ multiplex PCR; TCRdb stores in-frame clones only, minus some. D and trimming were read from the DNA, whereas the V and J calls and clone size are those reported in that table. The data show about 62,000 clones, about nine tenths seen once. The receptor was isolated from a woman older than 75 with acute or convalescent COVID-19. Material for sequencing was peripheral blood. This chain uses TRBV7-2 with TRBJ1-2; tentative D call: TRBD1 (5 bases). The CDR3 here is CASRQAGGSANGYTF. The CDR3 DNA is TGTGCCAGCAGACAGGCGGGGGGTTCTGCTAATGGCTACACCTTC.